This TCR beta chain was recorded in a study of response to subunit inactivated influenza vaccine. TCRdb passed the RT-PCR reads through MiXCR, listing each CDR3 protein once. This table holds 650,000 or so distinct CDR3 sequences, around 13% found once. The sample here was PBMCs from blood, taken 14 to 15 days before vaccination. This clonotype originated in a man aged 50-60 years who received an inactivated influenza vaccine.

The chain's CDR3 is CASSQIGSGSSYNEQFF. The DNA for the CDR3 is TGCGCCAGCAGCCAAATAGGGAGCGGGAGCTCCTACAATGAGCAGTTCTTC. The chain recombines TRBV4-1 with TRBJ2-1; 8 bases fit TRBD2. CDR3 length: 17 residues. CDR1 MGHRA and CDR2 YSYEKL come from the germline V gene. Trimming removed 2 bases from V and 0 bases from J; junction bases left unmatched: 6.